The clone carrying this TCR beta chain was observed at least ten times. The entry originates in a study of neoadjuvant anti-PD-1 for oral cavity cancer. In the study overall: Nivolumab at 3 mg/kg was mostly given biweekly, three to four doses, pre-surgery.

Patients had HPV-negative, locally advanced oral cavity squamous cell carcinoma. Analysis of PBMCs was direct, with no culture step. Data came from immunoSEQ multiplex PCR; TCRdb stores just in-frame clones and leaves some out. The table shows 60,000 to 75,000 clones, with under 85% occurring only once. Trimming took 6 bases from V and 7 from J; bases not matched to a gene: 5. Looked up from germline, CDR1 is KGHSY and CDR2 is FQNENV. This CDR3 is 13 amino acids long. Sequenced here: PBMCs, sampled before nivolumab (anti-PD-1) treatment. The rearrangement links TRBV16 to TRBJ1-5, with 8 bases fitting TRBD1. The origin of this receptor is a person between 35 and 79 years old with oral cavity squamous cell carcinoma. In DNA, the CDR3 is TGTGCCAGCAGTTCCGACAGGGGACAGCCCCAGCATTTT. This encodes CASSSDRGQPQHF.